These 5 T cell receptor beta chains were sequenced from one sample in a study of T cell changes during pregnancy in multiple sclerosis. Sequenced by immunoSEQ multiplex PCR; TCRdb stores in-frame clones only, minus some. The sample holds around 44,000 clones; 80% to 95% are singletons and the top ten take roughly 1.4%. The sample consisted of peripheral blood. Receptor source: a female donor with multiple sclerosis, enrolled in a pregnancy study.

The chain joins TRBV5-1 to TRBJ2-7, with 11 nucleotides matching TRBD1. The CDR3 spans 15 residues. Losses at the gene ends were 3 bases for V and 3 bases for J; bases not matched to a gene: 5. Germline CDR1 SGHRS, CDR2 YFSETQ. The chain's CDR3 is CASSSVDRGHYEQYF. In DNA form, the CDR3 reads TGCGCCAGCAGCTCCGTGGACAGGGGGCACTACGAGCAGTACTTC. The full variable domain, rest sourced from reference TRBV5-1 and TRBJ2-7, is KAGVTQTPRYLIKTRGQQVTLSCSPISGHRSVSWYQQTPGQGLQFLFEYFSETQRNKGNFPGRFSGRQFSNSRSEMNVSTLELGDSALYLCASSSVDRGHYEQYFGPGTRLTVT.

The chain carries TRBV14 and TRBJ2-1; D not certain. The germline V and J ends were trimmed by 2 bases and 10 bases, with 6 bases remaining between them. The V gene's germline CDR1 is SGHDN and CDR2 FVKESK. This CDR3 spans 11 amino acids. The CDR3 here is CASSQSPEQFF. Here the CDR3 DNA reads TGTGCCAGCAGCCAAAGCCCGGAGCAGTTCTTC.

The V and J genes are TRBV2 and TRBJ2-1; TRBD2 matches 10 bases. The junction had 5 bases not matched to a gene; V was cut back by 3 bases and J by 6 bases. Per germline, CDR1 SNHLY and CDR2 FYNNEI. CDR3 size: 15 residues. As DNA, the CDR3 is TGTGCCAGCAGTGATCGGGGGACTAGCGTCAATGAGCAGTTCTTC. It encodes CASSDRGTSVNEQFF.

The CDR3: CASRFLAGEETQYF. CDR3 bases: TGTGCCAGCAGATTCCTAGCGGGAGAAGAGACCCAGTACTTC. The V call is TRBV6-1, the J call TRBJ2-5; 10 nucleotides line up with TRBD2. V was clipped by 6 bases and J by 3 bases; unmatched bases: 4. CDR1 is MNHNS and CDR2 is SASEGT in the germline V gene. The CDR3 has 14 residues.

The chain has TRBV7-2 and TRBJ2-1; TRBD1 might be the D (6 bases). The CDR3 has 15 amino acids. Germline V CDR1 and CDR2: SGHTA, FQGNSA. V was trimmed by 4 bases and J by 4 bases, leaving 14 bases between them. DNA of the CDR3: TGTGCCAGCAGCTCGGGACACCCGGATTACAATGAGCAGTTCTTC. Its translation: CASSSGHPDYNEQFF.